Following are 9 T cell receptor beta chains from one sample sequenced in a study of cytomegalovirus exposure and HLA in healthy donors. 13 Jbeta primers and 60 Vbeta primers were used for the PCR. The table came from immunoSEQ multiplex PCR; TCRdb's copy has only in-frame clones and leaves some out. The sample shows over 150,000 clones, about 80% of them seen only once. The source material was PBMCs. These receptors all stem from a woman aged 25-40 years in good health and CMV-seronegative.

In regard to this clone: One end of the junction fails to match germline, which may point to a read error. The chain employs TRBV7-9 and TRBJ1-1, with 8 bases fitting TRBD1. CDR3 length: 16 amino acids. Per germline, CDR1 SEHNR and CDR2 FQNEAQ (reference sequence). CDR3 protein: CSSSPRTGRVNTEAFF. DNA of the CDR3: TGTTCCAGCAGCCCGAGGACAGGGCGGGTGAACACTGAAGCTTTCTTT.

This clone was picked up a small number of times. The V and J genes are TRBV28 and TRBJ2-1; TRBD2 aligns across 8 bases. This CDR3 spans 13 amino acids. Germline loops: CDR1 MDHEN, CDR2 SYDVKM. J gave up 10 bases and V 2 bases, and 4 bases lay outside the gene matches. The CDR3 loop reads CASSLRRGEEQFF. The CDR3 DNA reads as TGTGCCAGCAGTTTAAGGCGGGGGGAAGAGCAGTTCTTC. Full variable domain (rest looked up from reference TRBV28 and TRBJ2-1): DVKVTQSSRYLVKRTGEKVFLECVQDMDHENMFWYRQDPGLGLRLIYFSYDVKMKEKGDIPEGYSVSREKKERFSLILESASTNQTSMYLCASSLRRGEEQFFGPGTRLTVL.

The rearrangement joins TRBV7-2 to TRBJ2-1, with 7 bases matching TRBD1. This CDR3 has 15 amino acids. Germline V gene lookup returns CDR1 SGHTA and CDR2 FQGNSA. V lost 7 bases to trimming and J lost 3 bases; unmatched junction nucleotides: 9. The CDR3 reads CASTANRGDYNEQFF. The CDR3 nucleotides read TGTGCCAGCACCGCAAACAGGGGCGACTACAATGAGCAGTTCTTC.

The chain uses TRBV27 and TRBJ2-7, with 8 bases lining up with TRBD1. CDR1 is MNHEY and CDR2 is SMNVEV in the germline V gene (reference sequence). This CDR3 region has 16 residues. V dropped 4 bases and J dropped 5; count of bases not matched to a gene: 13. DNA of the CDR3: TGTGCCAGCAGTTCACTCGGGACAGGCGAACGGAACGAGCAGTACTTC. Protein: CASSSLGTGERNEQYF.

The table lists this clone with a count of one. This chain uses TRBV5-1 with TRBJ1-2, with D uncertain. The CDR3 has 15 amino acids. V gave up 5 bases and J gave up 1 base, with 15 bases separating them. Germline assignment: CDR1 SGHRS and CDR2 YFSETQ. CDR3 sequence reads: CASRAGGGNNYGYTF. DNA of the CDR3: TGCGCCAGCAGGGCTGGTGGAGGTAATAACTATGGCTACACCTTC.

The V gene is TRBV19, the J gene TRBJ2-2, with TRBD1 matching over 10 bases. After removal of 4 bases from V and 14 bases from J, the junction contained 13 bases not matched to a gene. Per germline, CDR1 LNHDA and CDR2 SQIVND (reference sequence). This CDR3 comprises 15 residues. CDR3 protein: CASSTSGTGVKKLFF. The DNA of the CDR3 is TGTGCCAGTAGTACATCCGGGACAGGGGTGAAGAAACTGTTTTTT.

The rearrangement links TRBV5-4 to TRBJ2-7; D not resolved. Germline CDR1 SGHNT, CDR2 YYREEE (reference sequence). V lost 0 bases and J 5 bases, leaving 3 bases between the germline ends. The CDR3 consists of 11 residues. CDR3 amino acids: CASSLANEQYF. CDR3 in DNA: TGTGCCAGCAGCTTGGCAAACGAGCAGTACTTC.

This chain connects TRBV29-1 to TRBJ2-1; 10 nucleotides agree with TRBD1. J was trimmed by 5 bases and V by 3 bases; bases with no gene match: 13. The CDR3 covers 17 residues. The germline V gene has CDR1 SQVTM and CDR2 ANQGSEA. CDR3 DNA sequence: TGCAGCGTTGAGATTTGGGGACAGGGGTTTCGTAACAATGAGCAGTTCTTC. Its translation is CSVEIWGQGFRNNEQFF.

The chain links TRBV14 to TRBJ2-5; TRBD1 matches 9 bases. The trim removed 3 bases at V and 4 bases at J, leaving 12 bases unmatched. Germline values: CDR1 SGHDN, CDR2 FVKESK. This CDR3 spans 17 amino acids. As DNA, the CDR3 is TGTGCCAGCAGCCATGCCCACAGGGGGCGGCGGGGAGAGACCCAGTACTTC. Translating gives CASSHAHRGRRGETQYF. Together with reference TRBV14 and TRBJ2-5, the CDR3 gives the full variable domain: EAGVTQFPSHSVIEKGQTVTLRCDPISGHDNLYWYRRVMGKEIKFLLHFVKESKQDESGMPNNRFLAERTGGTYSTLKVQPAELEDSGVYFCASSHAHRGRRGETQYFGPGTRLLVL.